This T cell receptor beta chain was recovered during a study of shared clonotypes between healthy human individuals (dated by TCRdb to the early 2020s). In terms of the full investigation: The cohort comprised a couple of women and a few men aged 18 to 49 years. For each donor, CD4 naive and CD4 memory were each given three plates, CD8 naive was given two plates, and CD8 memory was given one plate. Leukapheresis yielded between about 0.8 and 8.9 billion PBMCs per donor. To estimate repertoire size and how much clonotype sharing occurs between individuals, the study deeply sequenced the blood TCR repertoires of five healthy adults. Different laboratories and diverse techniques were used to prepare libraries and sequence TCR repertoires, to increase sequencing depth and limit assay-specific biases.

The study at large found these results: Because the study included a small number of donors, the genetic and exposure-history diversity represented was limited. Higher generation probabilities were observed for clonotypes shared by all four sorted-subset donors than for non-shared clonotypes. Pairwise subsampling led to the expectation that sequencing depth would affect the degree of clonotype sharing among donors. When several donors were compared, the shared fraction of clonotypes was about 5.5% for naive CD4, around 3.5% for naive CD8, 2.3% for memory CD4, and 0.35% to 0.5% for memory CD8. Rarefaction of sorted-subset datasets indicated incomplete sequencing despite the large sequencing depth. Larger estimated clonotype richness was generally found for naive subsets than for memory subsets. Only blood was sampled, and tissue TCR repertoires likely differ from those in blood.

Healthy HIV-negative adults with no recently reported acute infections or vaccinations were included as donors. Every donor was a Caucasian adult living in Nashville, Tennessee, USA. CD8 memory samples were composed of magnetically selected CD45RO+ cells combined with CCR7-negative CD45RA+ effector memory (TemRA) cells. After blood collection by leukapheresis, PBMCs were isolated using Ficoll-Histopaque density gradient centrifugation and then cryopreserved in the vapor phase of liquid nitrogen. Analytical flow cytometry was used to check the purity and quantity of each magnetically sorted T cell population. Genomic DNA was isolated from each sorted fraction and quantified by UV absorbance on a Nanodrop 2000c. Turning to this clone: Its antigen remains undetermined. No base quality information exists; no much larger clone differs at one position.

From the cysteine up to the phenylalanine, the CDR3 has a length of 14 residues. Solely the CDR3 DNA is kept, with 42 bases framed from the first base. The germline V gene yields SQVTM for CDR1 and ANQGSEA for CDR2. V is shortened by 5 bases, J by 3 bases, and the region joining them spans 17 bases. Using the deep immunoSEQ assay, TCR CDR3 regions were amplified from genomic DNA by multiplex PCR. Extracted genomic DNA from each cell subset was spread evenly across all wells of several immunoSEQ 96-well plates, with each plate serving as a replicate. Each replicate PCR for sorted subsets received around 210 ng genomic DNA, equal to 28,000 or so T cell genomes. Purified libraries were quantified with a Qubit 3.0 fluorometer, sized on a Bioanalyzer 2100, and re-quantified with the KAPA Library Quantification kit. Each immunoSEQ 96-well plate was sequenced on its own single-read 150-cycle Illumina NextSeq 550 flow cell. From the authors' description of their analysis: Because only junctional sequences without quality scores were contained in the immunoSEQ output, filtering matching that applied to full-length reads could not be performed. To assign V/J genes and CDR3, sequences were annotated using PyIR, a Python wrapper for IgBLAST v1.9, with IMGT germline references. Reads with weak V/J assignments (E-value above 1e-6), missing CDR3, stop codons, out-of-frame junctions, or ambiguous translated residues were removed. V3J clonotypes were defined as sequences sharing the same inferred V gene, J gene, and CDR3 amino acid sequence. Percentage overlap between repertoires was calculated by dividing the number of shared unique clonotypes by the size of the smaller repertoire. Richness of each repertoire was evaluated using RTK rarefaction, the Chao1 estimator, and Recon v2.1 estimates of unobserved clonotypes. For all TCRbeta clonotypes obtained by the gDNA method from four donors, generation probabilities were computed with OLGA. Imported from immuneACCESS, the table was reduced by TCRdb to in-frame sequences with V and J called. These copies leave out some clones; in studies compared against another copy, an unresolved V gene accounts for under half, and the cause of the remainder is not known. V and J calls and clone size come straight from that table; D and trimming were deduced from the DNA. Here the sample has 400,000 or so clones; 95% to 97% occur a single time. About 0.32% of the sample belongs to the ten largest clones.

Recombination linked TRBV29-1 to TRBJ2-7; tentative D gene TRBD1, with 5 bases matching. This TCR came from a man under 40 in good health. Sequenced: memory CD8+ T cells sorted from blood. The sample's cell subset or site label is to be understood as: CD45RO+ cells pooled with CCR7-negative TemRA cells. The CDR3 protein sequence reads: CSVMANSRGYEQYF. The nucleotide sequence reads TGCAGCGTTATGGCTAACTCAAGGGGCTACGAGCAGTACTTC.